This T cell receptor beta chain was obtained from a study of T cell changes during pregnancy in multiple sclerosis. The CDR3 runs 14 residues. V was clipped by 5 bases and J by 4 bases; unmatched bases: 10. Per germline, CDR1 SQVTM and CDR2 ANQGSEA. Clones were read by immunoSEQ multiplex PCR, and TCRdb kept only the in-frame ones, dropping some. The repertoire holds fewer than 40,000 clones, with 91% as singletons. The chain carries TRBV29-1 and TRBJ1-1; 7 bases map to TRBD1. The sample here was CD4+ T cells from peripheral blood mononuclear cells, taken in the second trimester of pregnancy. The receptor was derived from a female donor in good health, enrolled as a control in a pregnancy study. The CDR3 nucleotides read TGCAGCGTTTTTACAGGGGCGAGTAGCACTGAAGCTTTCTTT. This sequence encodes CSVFTGASSTEAFF.